This T cell receptor (beta chain) originates from a study of blood T cell repertoires in COVID-19. Study in general: The origin of the acute and convalescent COVID-19 samples was the United States, Italy and Spain. In each case, the material was cDNA or gDNA derived from T cells, B-cell-depleted T cells, or PBMCs.

Original handling: Estimation of nucleated cell counts was performed using reference gene primer amplification. The repertoire was sequenced with immunoSEQ multiplex PCR; TCRdb's copy has only in-frame clones and lacks some. D and trimming come from the DNA, and the V and J calls and clone size come from that table. The table includes some 400,000 clones, over 65% detected once. This TCR was sampled from a human donor with acute or convalescent COVID-19. The donor label of this sample is uncertain. The sequencing input was peripheral blood.

The CDR3 region has the DNA TGTGCCATCAGAGGGGGCCCGGGGGCGAGAACTGAAGCTTTCTTT. Translating gives CAIRGGPGARTEAFF. V and J are TRBV10-3 and TRBJ1-1, with 7 positions matching TRBD1. CDR1 is ENHRY, CDR2 SYGVKD, per germline. The ends lost 6 bases at V and 5 bases at J; junction bases unmatched: 12. This CDR3 contains 15 residues.